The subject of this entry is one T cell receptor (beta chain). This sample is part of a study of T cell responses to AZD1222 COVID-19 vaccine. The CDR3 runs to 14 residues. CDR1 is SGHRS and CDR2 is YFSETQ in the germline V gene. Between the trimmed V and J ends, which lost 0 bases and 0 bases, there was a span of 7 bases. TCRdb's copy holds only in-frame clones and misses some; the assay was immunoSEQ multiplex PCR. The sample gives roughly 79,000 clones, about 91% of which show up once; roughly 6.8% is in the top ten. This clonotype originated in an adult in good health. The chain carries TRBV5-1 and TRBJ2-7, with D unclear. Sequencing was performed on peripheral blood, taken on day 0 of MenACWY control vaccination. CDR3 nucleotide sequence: TGCGCCAGCAGCTTGGAACGGGCCTCCTACGAGCAGTACTTC. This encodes CASSLERASYEQYF.